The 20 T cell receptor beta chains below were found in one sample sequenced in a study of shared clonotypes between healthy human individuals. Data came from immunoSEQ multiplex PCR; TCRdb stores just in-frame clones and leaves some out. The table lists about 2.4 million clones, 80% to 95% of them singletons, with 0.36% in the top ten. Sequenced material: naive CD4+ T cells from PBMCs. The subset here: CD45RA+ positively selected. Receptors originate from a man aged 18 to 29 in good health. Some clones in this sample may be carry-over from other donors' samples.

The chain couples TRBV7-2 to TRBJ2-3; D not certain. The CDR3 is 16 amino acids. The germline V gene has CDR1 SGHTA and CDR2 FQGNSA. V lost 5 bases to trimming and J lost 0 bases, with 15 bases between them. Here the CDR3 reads CASSPLGPASTDTQYF. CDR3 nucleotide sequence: TGTGCCAGCAGCCCCCTGGGCCCGGCTAGCACAGATACGCAGTATTTT.

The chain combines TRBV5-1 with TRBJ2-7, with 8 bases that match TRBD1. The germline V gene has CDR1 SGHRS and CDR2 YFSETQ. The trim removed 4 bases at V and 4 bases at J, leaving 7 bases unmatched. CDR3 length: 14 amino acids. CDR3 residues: CASSRGTGGYEQYF. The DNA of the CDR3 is TGCGCCAGCAGCCGAGGTACAGGGGGGTACGAGCAGTACTTC.

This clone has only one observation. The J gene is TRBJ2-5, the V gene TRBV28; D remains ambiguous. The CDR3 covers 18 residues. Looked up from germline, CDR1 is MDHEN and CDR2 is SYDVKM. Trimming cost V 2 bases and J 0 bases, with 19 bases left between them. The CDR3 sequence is CASSLPRGWAPHQETQYF. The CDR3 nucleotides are TGTGCCAGCAGTTTACCTCGAGGTTGGGCTCCTCACCAAGAGACCCAGTACTTC.

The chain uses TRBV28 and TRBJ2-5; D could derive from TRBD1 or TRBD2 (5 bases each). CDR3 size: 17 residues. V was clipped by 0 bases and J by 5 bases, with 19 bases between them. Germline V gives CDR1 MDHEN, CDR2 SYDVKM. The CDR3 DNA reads TGTGCCAGCAGTTTATGGGCGGGCAGGGAGTTGGGGGAGACCCAGTACTTC. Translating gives CASSLWAGRELGETQYF.

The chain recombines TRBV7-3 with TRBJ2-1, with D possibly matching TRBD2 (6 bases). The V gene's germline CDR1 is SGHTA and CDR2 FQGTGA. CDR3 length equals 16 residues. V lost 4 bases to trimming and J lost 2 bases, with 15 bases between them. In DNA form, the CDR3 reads TGTGCCAGCAGCTCCCAGGGTGCGGGAACCTACAATGAGCAGTTCTTC. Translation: CASSSQGAGTYNEQFF.

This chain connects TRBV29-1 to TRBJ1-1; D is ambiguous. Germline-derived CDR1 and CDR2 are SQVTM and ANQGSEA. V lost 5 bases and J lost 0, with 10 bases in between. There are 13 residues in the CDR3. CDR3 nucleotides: TGCAGCGTTCAAAGGGCGATGAACACTGAAGCTTTCTTT. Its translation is CSVQRAMNTEAFF.

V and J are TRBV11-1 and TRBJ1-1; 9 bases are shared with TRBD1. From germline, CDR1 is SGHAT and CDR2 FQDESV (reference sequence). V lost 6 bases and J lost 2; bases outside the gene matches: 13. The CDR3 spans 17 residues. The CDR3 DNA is TGTGCCAGCAGTCCAAACATAGGACAGGGGTCTAACACTGAAGCTTTCTTT. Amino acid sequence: CASSPNIGQGSNTEAFF.

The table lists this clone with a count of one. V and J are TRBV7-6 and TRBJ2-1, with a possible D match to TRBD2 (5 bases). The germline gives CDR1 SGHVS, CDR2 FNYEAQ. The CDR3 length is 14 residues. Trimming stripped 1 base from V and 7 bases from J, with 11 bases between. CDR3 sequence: CASSLVGSRNEQFF. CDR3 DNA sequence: TGTGCCAGCAGCTTAGTGGGGAGTCGGAATGAGCAGTTCTTC.

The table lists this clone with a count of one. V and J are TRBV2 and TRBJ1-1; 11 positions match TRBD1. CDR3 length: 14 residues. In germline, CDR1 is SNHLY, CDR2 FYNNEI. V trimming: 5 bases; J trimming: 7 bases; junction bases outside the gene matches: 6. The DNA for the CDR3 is TGTGCCAGCAGTCGTGGACAGGGGGCTCATGAAGCTTTCTTT. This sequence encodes CASSRGQGAHEAFF.

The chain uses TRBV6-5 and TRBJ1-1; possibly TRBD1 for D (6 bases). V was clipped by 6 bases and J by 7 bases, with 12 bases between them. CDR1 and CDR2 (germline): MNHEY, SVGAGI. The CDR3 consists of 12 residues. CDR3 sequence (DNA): TGTGCCAGCAGCACAGGGCGAGGTGAAGCTTTCTTT. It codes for CASSTGRGEAFF.

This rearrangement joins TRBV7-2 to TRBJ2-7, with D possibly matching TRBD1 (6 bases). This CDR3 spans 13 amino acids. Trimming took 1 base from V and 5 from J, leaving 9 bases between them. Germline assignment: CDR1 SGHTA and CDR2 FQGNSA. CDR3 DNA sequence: TGTGCCAGCAGCTTAGGTCCAGGGGACGAGCAGTACTTC. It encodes CASSLGPGDEQYF.

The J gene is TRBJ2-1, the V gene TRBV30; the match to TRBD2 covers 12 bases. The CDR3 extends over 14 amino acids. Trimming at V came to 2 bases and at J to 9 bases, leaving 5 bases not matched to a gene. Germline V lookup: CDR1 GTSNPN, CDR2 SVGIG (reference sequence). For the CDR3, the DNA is TGTGCCTGGAGTCTAGCGGGAGGGCCAGGTGAGCAGTTCTTC. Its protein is CAWSLAGGPGEQFF.

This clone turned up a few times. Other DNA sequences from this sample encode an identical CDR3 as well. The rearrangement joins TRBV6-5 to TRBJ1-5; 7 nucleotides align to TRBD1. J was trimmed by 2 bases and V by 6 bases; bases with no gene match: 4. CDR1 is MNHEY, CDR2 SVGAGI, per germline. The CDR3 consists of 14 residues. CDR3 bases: TGTGCCAGCAGCTTAACAGGGGGCAATCAGCCCCAGCATTTT. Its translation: CASSLTGGNQPQHF.

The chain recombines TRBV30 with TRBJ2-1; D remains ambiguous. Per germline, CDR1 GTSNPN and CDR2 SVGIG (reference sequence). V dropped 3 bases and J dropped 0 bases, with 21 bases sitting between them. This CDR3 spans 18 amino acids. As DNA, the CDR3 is TGTGCCTGGAGGCCAATCCTCTCGGGCTTAAGCTCCTACAATGAGCAGTTCTTC. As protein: CAWRPILSGLSSYNEQFF.

CDR3 in amino acids: CASSILGGEQYF. As DNA, the CDR3 is TGTGCCAGTAGTATTTTGGGGGGCGAGCAGTACTTC. This chain links TRBV19 with TRBJ2-7, with D possibly TRBD2 on 6 matching bases. Germline V gives CDR1 LNHDA, CDR2 SQIVND (reference sequence). V was trimmed by 3 bases and J by 6 bases, leaving 9 bases between them. The CDR3 runs 12 residues.

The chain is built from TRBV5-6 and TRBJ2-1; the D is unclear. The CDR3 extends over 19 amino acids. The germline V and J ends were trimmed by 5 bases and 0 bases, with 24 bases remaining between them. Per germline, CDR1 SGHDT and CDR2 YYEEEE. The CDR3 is CASSKLAGRSSPSYNEQFF. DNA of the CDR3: TGTGCCAGCAGTAAGCTTGCCGGTCGGTCCTCCCCCTCCTACAATGAGCAGTTCTTC.

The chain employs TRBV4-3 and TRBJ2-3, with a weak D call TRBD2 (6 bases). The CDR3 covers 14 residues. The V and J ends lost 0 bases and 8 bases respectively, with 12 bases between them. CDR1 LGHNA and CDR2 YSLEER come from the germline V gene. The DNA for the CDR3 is TGCGCCAGCAGCCAAGAGCCTCGGAGGGGTACGCAGTATTTT. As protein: CASSQEPRRGTQYF.

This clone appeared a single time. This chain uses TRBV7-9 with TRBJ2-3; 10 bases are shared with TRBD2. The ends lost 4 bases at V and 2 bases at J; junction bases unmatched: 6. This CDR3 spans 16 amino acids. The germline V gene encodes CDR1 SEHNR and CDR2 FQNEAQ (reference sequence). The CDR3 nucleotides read TGTGCCAGCAGCTCCTGGCTAGCGGGAGCCACAGATACGCAGTATTTT. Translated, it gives CASSSWLAGATDTQYF.

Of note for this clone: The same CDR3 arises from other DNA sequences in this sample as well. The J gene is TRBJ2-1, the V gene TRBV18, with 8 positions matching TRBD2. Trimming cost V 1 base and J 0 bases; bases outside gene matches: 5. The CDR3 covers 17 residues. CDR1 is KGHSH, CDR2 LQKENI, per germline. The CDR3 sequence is CASSPLTSGSSYNEQFF. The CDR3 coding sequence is TGTGCCAGCTCACCACTCACTAGCGGAAGCTCCTACAATGAGCAGTTCTTC.

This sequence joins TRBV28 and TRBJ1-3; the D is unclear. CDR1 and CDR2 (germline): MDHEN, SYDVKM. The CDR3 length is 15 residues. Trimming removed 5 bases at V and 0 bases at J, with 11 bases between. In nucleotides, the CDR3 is TGTGCCAGCAGTCCTTCTGGCCGCTCTGGAAACACCATATATTTT. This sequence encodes CASSPSGRSGNTIYF.